Presented here are 27 T cell receptor beta chains from one specimen sequenced in a study of blood T cell repertoires in COVID-19. Sequencing was performed with immunoSEQ multiplex PCR; in TCRdb, only in-frame clones are kept and a portion is missing. The data show under 300,000 clones, approximately 89% seen once. The sample taken for sequencing was peripheral blood. The receptor set was obtained from a woman in her thirties or forties who had recovered from COVID-19.

The chain employs TRBV2 and TRBJ1-5; D unclear. The V end lost 5 bases, the J end lost 0 bases, and 11 bases lay between the germline ends. In germline, CDR1 is SNHLY, CDR2 FYNNEI. This CDR3 has 15 amino acids. Written as DNA, the CDR3 is TGTGCCAGCAGTTGGACGGCGGGTAGCAATCAGCCCCAGCATTTT. It translates to CASSWTAGSNQPQHF.

This clone was observed once. This chain joins TRBV12-5 and TRBJ2-3; a possible D gene is TRBD2 (5 bases). The germline V and J ends were trimmed by 2 bases and 4 bases, with 7 bases remaining between them. CDR3 length: 13 amino acids. Germline CDR1 reads LGHNT; CDR2 reads FRNRAP. The CDR3 region is CASGLLDSDTQYF. CDR3 bases: TGTGCTAGTGGTTTGTTGGACTCAGATACGCAGTATTTT.

The CDR3 region is CASSQVSANPDTQYF. CDR3 in DNA: TGCGCCAGCAGCCAAGTGAGCGCTAATCCAGATACGCAGTATTTT. The chain carries TRBV4-3 and TRBJ2-3; no clear D gene. Trimming left V 1 base short and J 4 bases short, with 12 bases between. The CDR3 is made up of 15 amino acids. Per the germline V gene, CDR1 is LGHNA and CDR2 is YSLEER.

The chain recombines TRBV15 with TRBJ2-5; the D is unclear. Germline V gene data show CDR1 as LNHNV and CDR2 as YYDKDF (reference sequence). V was trimmed by 8 bases and J by 4 bases, leaving 14 bases between them. The CDR3 spans 13 residues. The CDR3 sequence is CATSPGSTETQYF. For the CDR3, the DNA is TGTGCCACCTCTCCAGGTTCGACAGAGACCCAGTACTTC.

The V call is TRBV6-5, the J call TRBJ2-1, with 8 bases fitting TRBD1. This CDR3 region has 14 residues. The germline gives CDR1 MNHEY, CDR2 SVGAGI. Germline trimming cut 6 bases from V and 7 bases from J; bases unmatched to any gene: 8. CDR3 nucleotides: TGTGCCAGCAGCCCCGGGACAGGTATTAATGAGCAGTTCTTC. This gives the protein CASSPGTGINEQFF.

The rearrangement uses TRBV5-4 and TRBJ2-5; 15 nucleotides match TRBD2. The V gene's germline CDR1 is SGHNT and CDR2 YYREEE (reference sequence). This CDR3 has 19 residues. V gave up 4 bases and J gave up 5 bases; unmatched junction bases: 15. The chain's CDR3 is CASSEGTSGGPDLQETQYF. In nucleotides, the CDR3 is TGTGCCAGCAGCGAGGGGACTAGCGGGGGGCCCGATCTGCAGGAGACCCAGTACTTC.

The gene calls are TRBV28 and TRBJ2-5; TRBD2 aligns across 8 bases. Per germline, CDR1 MDHEN and CDR2 SYDVKM. This CDR3 region has 14 residues. After removal of 7 bases from V and 1 base from J, the junction contained 5 bases not matched to a gene. CDR3 nucleotides: TGTGCCAGCAAAATAGCGGGGTCCCAAGAGACCCAGTACTTC. It encodes CASKIAGSQETQYF.

The chain links TRBV5-1 to TRBJ2-3, with 7 bases that match TRBD1. J gave up 7 bases and V 4 bases, and 12 bases lay outside the gene matches. This CDR3 contains 15 residues. CDR1 is SGHRS, CDR2 YFSETQ, per germline. The CDR3 DNA sequence: TGCGCCAGCAGCCCAAGGACAGGTGAGGGATATACGCAGTATTTT. Amino acids: CASSPRTGEGYTQYF.

This rearrangement joins TRBV18 to TRBJ2-5; TRBD2 matches 14 bases. V shed 2 bases, J shed 6 bases, and the junction held 11 bases outside the gene matches. Germline CDR1 reads KGHSH; CDR2 reads LQKENI. There are 18 residues in the CDR3. The CDR3 protein is CASSPTPGTSGSRKTQYF. The CDR3 DNA reads as TGTGCCAGCTCACCAACGCCCGGGACTAGCGGGAGTAGGAAGACCCAGTACTTC.

The V call is TRBV6-5, the J call TRBJ1-1, with TRBD1 matching over 9 bases. J was trimmed by 6 bases and V by 4 bases; bases with no gene match: 9. Germline V CDR1 and CDR2: MNHEY, SVGAGI. This CDR3 is built from 15 residues. The CDR3 sequence is CASSSSRDRVAEAFF. CDR3 nucleotide sequence: TGTGCCAGCAGTTCCTCCCGGGACAGGGTGGCTGAAGCTTTCTTT.

This clone was counted between two and nine times. The chain recombines TRBV10-1 with TRBJ2-1, with 7 bases aligning to TRBD1. Per the germline V gene, CDR1 is WNHNN and CDR2 is SYGVQD (reference sequence). The CDR3 sequence is 14 residues long. V shed 2 bases and J 6 bases; nucleotides not matched to a gene: 4. For the CDR3, the DNA is TGCGCCAGCAGTGAGAGGGGGCGAGTCAATGAGCAGTTCTTC. It translates to CASSERGRVNEQFF.

The V and J genes are TRBV2 and TRBJ2-1, with 9 bases identical to TRBD1. This CDR3 contains 15 residues. CDR1 and CDR2 (germline): SNHLY, FYNNEI. With V trimmed by 7 bases and J by 8 bases, 12 bases remained unmatched. The CDR3 sequence: CASNLGTGLLDEQFF. The CDR3 coding sequence is TGTGCCAGCAATCTGGGGACAGGGCTGCTGGATGAGCAGTTCTTC.

This clone was observed a single time. V usage is TRBV6-2 or TRBV6-3 and J usage is TRBJ1-1, with a possible D match to TRBD1 (6 bases). Germline CDR1 reads MNHEY; CDR2 reads SVGEGT. The V gene lost 5 bases and the J gene lost 7 bases, with 14 bases spanning the gap. The CDR3 spans 13 residues. In nucleotides, the CDR3 is TGTGCCAGCAGTGGGGACAACCGTTTTGAAGCTTTCTTT. Translating it yields CASSGDNRFEAFF.

The chain recombines TRBV30 with TRBJ2-3; 7 nucleotides align to TRBD2. Unmatched junction bases numbered 2, after V lost 2 bases and J lost 0 bases. The CDR3 covers 14 residues. CDR1 is GTSNPN, CDR2 SVGIG, per germline (reference sequence). In DNA, the CDR3 is TGTGCCTGGAGTACTAGCGCTAGCACAGATACGCAGTATTTT. It translates to CAWSTSASTDTQYF.

The J gene is TRBJ1-2, the V gene TRBV19, with 11 bases that match TRBD1. V lost 5 bases, J lost 4 bases, and 9 bases stayed unmatched. Germline V CDR1 and CDR2: LNHDA, SQIVND (reference sequence). The length of the CDR3 is 16 residues. The CDR3 bases are TGTGCCAGTAGTGTCGGACAGGGGGCGCAAGTCTATGGCTACACCTTC. It yields the protein CASSVGQGAQVYGYTF.

The gene calls are TRBV28 and TRBJ2-2, with 10 bases that match TRBD2. Germline values: CDR1 MDHEN, CDR2 SYDVKM. Trimming removed 5 bases from V and 5 bases from J; junction bases left unmatched: 8. The CDR3 runs to 16 residues. The CDR3 bases are TGTGCCAGCAGTGCCGCTAGCGGGGGAGGAACCGGGGAGCTGTTTTTT. This codes for CASSAASGGGTGELFF.

The chain is built from TRBV4-3 and TRBJ2-2; 8 nucleotides match TRBD1. V dropped 4 bases and J dropped 1; count of bases not matched to a gene: 2. CDR1 and CDR2 from the germline V gene are LGHNA and YSLEER. This CDR3 has 15 amino acids. CDR3 sequence (DNA): TGCGCCAGCAGCCTCGGACAGGGGAACACCGGGGAGCTGTTTTTT. Translation: CASSLGQGNTGELFF.

This chain links TRBV25-1 with TRBJ2-1, with D tentatively TRBD2 (6 bases). There are 14 residues in the CDR3. V was clipped by 6 bases and J by 1 base, with 10 bases between them. Germline V lookup: CDR1 MGHDK, CDR2 SYGVNS. The CDR3 spells CASRTGTSYNEQFF. The DNA for the CDR3 is TGTGCCAGCAGAACCGGGACTTCCTACAATGAGCAGTTCTTC.

This clone showed up just once. The chain couples TRBV7-2 to TRBJ1-6; D perhaps matches TRBD1 (5 bases). In germline, CDR1 is SGHTA, CDR2 FQGNSA. The ends were cut back, 1 base at V and 5 bases at J, with 9 bases in the middle. This CDR3 comprises 15 residues. The CDR3 here is CASSLVSGNNSPLHF. In nucleotides, the CDR3 is TGTGCCAGCAGCTTAGTGTCAGGGAATAATTCACCCCTCCACTTT.

This sequence joins TRBV3-1 (or the pseudogene TRBV3-2) and TRBJ2-1; TRBD1 aligns across 7 bases. The V gene's germline CDR1 is LGHDT and CDR2 YNNKEL (reference sequence). The V and J ends lost 5 bases and 2 bases, in that order; junction bases with no gene match: 15. This CDR3 comprises 18 residues. The CDR3 DNA reads TGTGCCAGCAGCATCCAGACGAGGGGGCAGGGGCCCTACAATGAGCAGTTCTTC. Its protein is CASSIQTRGQGPYNEQFF.

This rearrangement joins TRBV6-2 or TRBV6-3 to TRBJ1-5; D remains ambiguous. Trimming pared 5 bases from V and 4 bases from J, leaving 18 bases between. CDR3 size: 16 residues. Germline CDR1 is MNHEY and CDR2 is SVGEGT. The CDR3 region has the DNA TGTGCCAGCAGTATATCTTGGGCCTTACAGAATCAGCCCCAGCATTTT. It yields the protein CASSISWALQNQPQHF.

The rearrangement links TRBV27 to TRBJ2-3; 10 positions agree with TRBD2. CDR3 length: 14 residues. Germline V lookup: CDR1 MNHEY, CDR2 SMNVEV (reference sequence). V was clipped by 3 bases and J by 6 bases; unmatched bases: 3. CDR3 loop: CASSFLTSGDTQYF. The CDR3 nucleotides read TGTGCCAGCAGTTTTCTGACTAGCGGGGATACGCAGTATTTT.

The chain links TRBV2 to TRBJ2-3; TRBD1 aligns across 7 bases. CDR3 length equals 17 residues. CDR1 is SNHLY, CDR2 FYNNEI, per germline. Losses at the gene ends were 4 bases for V and 6 bases for J; bases not matched to a gene: 16. The CDR3 loop reads CASSAFVQGDGADTQYF. CDR3 sequence (DNA): TGTGCCAGCAGTGCTTTTGTTCAGGGGGACGGAGCGGATACGCAGTATTTT.

The chain combines TRBV19 with TRBJ1-5, with TRBD1 as a possible D gene (6 bases). V lost 4 bases and J lost 4, with 17 bases in between. Germline V CDR1 and CDR2: LNHDA, SQIVND (reference sequence). The CDR3 is 16 amino acids. CDR3: CASSTQPAGDNQPQHF. CDR3 DNA sequence: TGTGCCAGTAGTACCCAGCCTGCAGGGGATAATCAGCCCCAGCATTTT.

This chain uses TRBV5-8 with TRBJ2-3; 9 bases map to TRBD1. V lost 4 bases and J lost 3; bases outside the gene matches: 6. Germline V gene sequence: CDR1 SGHTS, CDR2 YDEGEE. CDR3 length: 15 residues. The CDR3 coding sequence is TGTGCCAGCAGCGCGGGGACAGGGAGGACAGATACGCAGTATTTT. Translated, it gives CASSAGTGRTDTQYF.

The CDR3 DNA sequence: TGCGCCAGCAGCTCAACAGGGCCTTCTGGGGCCAACGTCCTGACTTTC. Translation: CASSSTGPSGANVLTF. This chain connects TRBV5-1 to TRBJ2-6; TRBD1 is a possible D gene (6 bases). Germline V CDR1 and CDR2: SGHRS, YFSETQ. This CDR3 is built from 16 residues. V dropped 3 bases and J dropped 1 base, with 11 bases sitting between them. The full variable domain, completed using reference TRBV5-1 and TRBJ2-6, is KAGVTQTPRYLIKTRGQQVTLSCSPISGHRSVSWYQQTPGQGLQFLFEYFSETQRNKGNFPGRFSGRQFSNSRSEMNVSTLELGDSALYLCASSSTGPSGANVLTFGAGSRLTVL.

CDR3 sequence (DNA): TGCGCCAGCAGCCAAGTGAATTTTGGCGCGGTTAATGAAAAACTGTTTTTT. This translates into CASSQVNFGAVNEKLFF. The chain employs TRBV4-1 and TRBJ1-4; D uncertain. The CDR3 totals 17 residues. V was cut by 1 base and J by 4 bases, with 16 bases left in between. CDR1 and CDR2 from the germline V gene are MGHRA and YSYEKL.